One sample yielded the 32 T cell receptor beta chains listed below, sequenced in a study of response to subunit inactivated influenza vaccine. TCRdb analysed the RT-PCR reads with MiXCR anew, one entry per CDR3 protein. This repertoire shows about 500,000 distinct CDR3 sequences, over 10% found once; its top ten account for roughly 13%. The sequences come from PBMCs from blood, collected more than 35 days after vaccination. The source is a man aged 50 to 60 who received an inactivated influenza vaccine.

This chain's CDR3 is CASNKRTGSGNTIYF. The CDR3 DNA reads TGTGCCAGCAACAAAAGGACAGGGTCTGGAAACACCATATATTTT. The rearrangement uses TRBV6-1 and TRBJ1-3; 8 positions agree with TRBD1. The V and J ends lost 7 bases and 1 base, in that order; junction bases with no gene match: 6. This CDR3 contains 15 residues. The V gene's germline CDR1 is MNHNS and CDR2 SASEGT.

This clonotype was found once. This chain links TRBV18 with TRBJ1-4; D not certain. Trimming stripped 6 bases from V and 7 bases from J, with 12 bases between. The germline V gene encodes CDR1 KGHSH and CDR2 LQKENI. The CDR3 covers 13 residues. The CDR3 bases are TGTGCCAGCTCCGGGAACAGCGGTGAAAAACTGTTTTTT. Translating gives CASSGNSGEKLFF. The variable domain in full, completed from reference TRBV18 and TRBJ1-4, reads NAGVMQNPRHLVRRRGQEARLRCSPMKGHSHVYWYRQLPEEGLKFMVYLQKENIIDESGMPKERFSAEFPKEGPSILRIQQVVRGDSAAYFCASSGNSGEKLFFGSGTQLSVL.

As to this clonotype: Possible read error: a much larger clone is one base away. CDR3: CASSSGRQGGEWDNEQFF. Here the CDR3 DNA reads TGTGCCAGCAGTTCAGGGAGACAGGGAGGAGAATGGGACAATGAGCAGTTCTTC. The V and J genes are TRBV12-3 or TRBV12-4 and TRBJ2-1; possible D gene TRBD1, 7 bases. This CDR3 region has 18 residues. The V and J ends lost 4 bases and 5 bases respectively, with 24 bases between them.

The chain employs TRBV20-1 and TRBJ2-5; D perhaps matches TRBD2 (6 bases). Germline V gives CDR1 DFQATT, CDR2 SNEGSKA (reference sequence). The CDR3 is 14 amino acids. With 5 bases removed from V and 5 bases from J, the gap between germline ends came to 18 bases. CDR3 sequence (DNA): TGCAGTGCTCCCTACGGGAGACGAGGGGAGACCCAGTACTTC. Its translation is CSAPYGRRGETQYF.

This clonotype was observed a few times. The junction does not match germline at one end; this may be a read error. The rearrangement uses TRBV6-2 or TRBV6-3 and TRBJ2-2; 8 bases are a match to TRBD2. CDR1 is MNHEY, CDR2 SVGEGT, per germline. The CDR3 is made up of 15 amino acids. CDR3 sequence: CASSGFGGATGELFF. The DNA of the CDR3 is TGTGCCAGCAGTGGTTTCGGGGGGGCCACCGGCGAGCTGTTTTTT.

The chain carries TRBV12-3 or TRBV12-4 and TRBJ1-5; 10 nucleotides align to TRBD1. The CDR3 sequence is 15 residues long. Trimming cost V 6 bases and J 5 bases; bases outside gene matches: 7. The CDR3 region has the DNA TGTGCCAGCAGGTGGGGGACAGGGGATTATCAGCCCCAGCATTTT. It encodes CASRWGTGDYQPQHF.

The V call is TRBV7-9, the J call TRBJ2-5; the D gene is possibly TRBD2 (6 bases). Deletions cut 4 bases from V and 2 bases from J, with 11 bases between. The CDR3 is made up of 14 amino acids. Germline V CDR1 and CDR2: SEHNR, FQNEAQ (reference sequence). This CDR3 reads CASSWGLTQETQYF. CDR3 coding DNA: TGTGCCAGCAGCTGGGGACTTACACAAGAGACCCAGTACTTC. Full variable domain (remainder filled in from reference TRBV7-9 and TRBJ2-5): DTGVSQNPRHKITKRGQNVTFRCDPISEHNRLYWYRQTLGQGPEFLTYFQNEAQLEKSRLLSDRFSAERPKGSFSTLEIQRTEQGDSAMYLCASSWGLTQETQYFGPGTRLLVL.

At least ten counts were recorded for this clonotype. In DNA, the CDR3 is TGCGCCAGCAGCCAAGAGGGACCTTACTCTGGAAACACCATATATTTT. It is translated as CASSQEGPYSGNTIYF. The V call is TRBV4-1, the J call TRBJ1-3, with TRBD1 as a possible D gene (5 bases). CDR3 length: 16 residues. Germline V lookup: CDR1 MGHRA, CDR2 YSYEKL. The V end was cut by 0 bases, the J end by 0 bases, with 9 bases between.

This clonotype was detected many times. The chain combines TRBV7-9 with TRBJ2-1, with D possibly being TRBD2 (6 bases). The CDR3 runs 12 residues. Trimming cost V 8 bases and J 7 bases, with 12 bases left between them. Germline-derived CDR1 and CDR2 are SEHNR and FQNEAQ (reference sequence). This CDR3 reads CASELGGNEQFF. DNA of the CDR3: TGTGCCAGCGAGCTTGGGGGGAATGAGCAGTTCTTC. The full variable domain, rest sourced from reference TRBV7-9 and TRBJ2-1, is DTGVSQNPRHKITKRGQNVTFRCDPISEHNRLYWYRQTLGQGPEFLTYFQNEAQLEKSRLLSDRFSAERPKGSFSTLEIQRTEQGDSAMYLCASELGGNEQFFGPGTRLTVL.

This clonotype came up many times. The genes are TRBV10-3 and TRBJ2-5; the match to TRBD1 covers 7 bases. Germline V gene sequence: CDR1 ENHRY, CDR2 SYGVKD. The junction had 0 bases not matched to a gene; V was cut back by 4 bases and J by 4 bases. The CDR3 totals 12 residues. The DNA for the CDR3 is TGTGCCATCAGTGGGGACAGAGAGACCCAGTACTTC. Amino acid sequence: CAISGDRETQYF.

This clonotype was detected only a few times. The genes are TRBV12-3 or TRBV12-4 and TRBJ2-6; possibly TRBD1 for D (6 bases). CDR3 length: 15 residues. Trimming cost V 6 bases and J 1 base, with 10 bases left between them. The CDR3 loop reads CASSSDRSGANVLTF. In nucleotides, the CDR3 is TGTGCCAGCAGCTCCGACAGGTCTGGGGCCAACGTCCTGACTTTC.

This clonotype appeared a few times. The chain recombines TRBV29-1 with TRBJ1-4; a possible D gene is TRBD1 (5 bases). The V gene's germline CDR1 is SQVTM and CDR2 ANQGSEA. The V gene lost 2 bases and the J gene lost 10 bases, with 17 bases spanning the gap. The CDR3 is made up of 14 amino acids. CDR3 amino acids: CSVEQTGTQGKLFF. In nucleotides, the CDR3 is TGCAGCGTTGAACAAACAGGCACCCAGGGAAAACTGTTTTTT.

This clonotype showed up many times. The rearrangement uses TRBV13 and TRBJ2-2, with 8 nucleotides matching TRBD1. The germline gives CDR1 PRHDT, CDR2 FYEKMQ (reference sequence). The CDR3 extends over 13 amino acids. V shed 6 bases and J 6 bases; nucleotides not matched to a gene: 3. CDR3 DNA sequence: TGTGCCAGCAGATCCAGGGGGCCCGGGGAGCTGTTTTTT. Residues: CASRSRGPGELFF.

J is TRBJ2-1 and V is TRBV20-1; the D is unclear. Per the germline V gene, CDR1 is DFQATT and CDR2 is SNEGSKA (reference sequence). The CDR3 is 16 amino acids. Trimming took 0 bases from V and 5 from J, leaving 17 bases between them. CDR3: CSARDRGVGLHNEQFF. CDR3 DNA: TGCAGTGCTAGAGATCGTGGTGTGGGTCTTCACAATGAGCAGTTCTTC.

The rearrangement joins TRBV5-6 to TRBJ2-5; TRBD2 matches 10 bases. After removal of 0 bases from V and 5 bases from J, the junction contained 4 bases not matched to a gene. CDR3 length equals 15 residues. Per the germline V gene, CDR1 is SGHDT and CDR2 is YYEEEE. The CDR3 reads CASSLGLAGLETQYF. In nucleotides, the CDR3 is TGTGCCAGCAGCTTGGGACTAGCGGGTTTGGAGACCCAGTACTTC.

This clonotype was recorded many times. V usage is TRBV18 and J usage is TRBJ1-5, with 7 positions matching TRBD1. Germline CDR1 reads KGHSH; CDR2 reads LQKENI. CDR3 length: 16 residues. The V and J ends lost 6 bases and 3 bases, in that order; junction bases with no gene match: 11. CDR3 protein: CASSALRDSVNQPQHF. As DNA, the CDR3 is TGTGCCAGCTCGGCACTCCGGGACAGCGTCAATCAGCCCCAGCATTTT.

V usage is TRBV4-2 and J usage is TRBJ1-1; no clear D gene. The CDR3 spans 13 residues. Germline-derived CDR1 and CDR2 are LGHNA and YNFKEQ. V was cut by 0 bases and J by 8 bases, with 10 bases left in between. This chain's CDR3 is CASSQDRQREAFF. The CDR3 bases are TGTGCCAGCAGCCAAGATCGCCAGAGAGAAGCTTTCTTT.

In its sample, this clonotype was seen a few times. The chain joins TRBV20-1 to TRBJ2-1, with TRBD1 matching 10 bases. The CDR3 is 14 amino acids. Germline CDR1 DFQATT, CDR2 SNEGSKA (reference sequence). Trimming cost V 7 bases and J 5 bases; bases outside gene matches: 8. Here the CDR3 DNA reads TGCAGTGACCTGGGACAGGGGCTCGACAATGAGCAGTTCTTC. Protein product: CSDLGQGLDNEQFF.

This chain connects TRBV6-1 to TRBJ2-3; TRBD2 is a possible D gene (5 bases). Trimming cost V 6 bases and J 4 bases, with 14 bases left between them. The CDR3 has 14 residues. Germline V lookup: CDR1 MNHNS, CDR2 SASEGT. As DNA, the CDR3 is TGTGCCAGCAGGCCAACCCTAGCCTCAGATACGCAGTATTTT. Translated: CASRPTLASDTQYF.

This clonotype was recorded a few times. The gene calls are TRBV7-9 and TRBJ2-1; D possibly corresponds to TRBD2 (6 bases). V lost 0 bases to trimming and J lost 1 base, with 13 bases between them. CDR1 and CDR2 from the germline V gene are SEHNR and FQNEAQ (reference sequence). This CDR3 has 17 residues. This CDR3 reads CASSLAPRDFSYNEQFF. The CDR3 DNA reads TGTGCCAGCAGCTTAGCCCCAAGGGACTTTTCCTACAATGAGCAGTTCTTC.

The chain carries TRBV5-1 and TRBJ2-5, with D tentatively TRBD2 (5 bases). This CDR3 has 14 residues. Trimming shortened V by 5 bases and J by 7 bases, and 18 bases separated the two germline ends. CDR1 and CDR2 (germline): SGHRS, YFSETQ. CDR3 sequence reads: CASRPQRSQATQYF. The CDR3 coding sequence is TGCGCCAGCAGACCGCAGCGGAGCCAGGCGACCCAGTACTTC.

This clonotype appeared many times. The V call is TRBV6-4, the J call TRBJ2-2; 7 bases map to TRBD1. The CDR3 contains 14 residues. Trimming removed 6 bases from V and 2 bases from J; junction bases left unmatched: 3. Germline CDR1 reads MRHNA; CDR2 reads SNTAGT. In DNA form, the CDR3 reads TGTGCCAGCAGCTGGGACAGCAACACCGGGGAGCTGTTTTTT. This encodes CASSWDSNTGELFF.

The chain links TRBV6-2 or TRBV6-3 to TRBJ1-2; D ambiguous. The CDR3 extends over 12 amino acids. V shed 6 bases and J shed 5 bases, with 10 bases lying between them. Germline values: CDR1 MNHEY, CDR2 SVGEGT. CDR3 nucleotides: TGTGCCAGCAGGGACGGATCTTATGGCTACACCTTC. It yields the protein CASRDGSYGYTF.

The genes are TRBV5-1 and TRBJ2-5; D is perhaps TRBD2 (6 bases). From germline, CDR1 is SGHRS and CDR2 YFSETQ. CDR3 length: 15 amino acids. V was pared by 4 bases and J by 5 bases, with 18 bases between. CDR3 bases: TGCGCCAGCAGCCCCGGGACTCGAGATGGGGAGACCCAGTACTTC. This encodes CASSPGTRDGETQYF.

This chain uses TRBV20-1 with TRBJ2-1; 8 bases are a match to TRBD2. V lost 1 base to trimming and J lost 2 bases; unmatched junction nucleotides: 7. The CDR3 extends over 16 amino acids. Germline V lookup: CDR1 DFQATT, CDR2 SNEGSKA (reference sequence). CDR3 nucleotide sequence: TGCAGTGCTAGAGGAGTTCCCGGGAGGGCCTACAATGAGCAGTTCTTC. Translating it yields CSARGVPGRAYNEQFF.

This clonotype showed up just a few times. The CDR3 loop reads CASSLVPRTSGGKGWFF. The CDR3 bases are TGTGCCAGCAGCTTAGTTCCCCGGACTAGCGGGGGCAAGGGGTGGTTCTTC. The chain joins TRBV7-2 to TRBJ2-1; 13 bases are a match to TRBD2. Germline CDR1 and CDR2: SGHTA and FQGNSA. CDR3 length: 17 amino acids. With 1 base clipped from V and 15 bases from J, the junction kept 15 bases outside the gene matches.

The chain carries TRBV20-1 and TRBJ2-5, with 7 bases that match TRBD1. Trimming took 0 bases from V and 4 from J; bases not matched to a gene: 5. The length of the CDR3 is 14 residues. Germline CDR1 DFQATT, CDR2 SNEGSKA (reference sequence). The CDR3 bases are TGCAGTGCTAGAGACCCGACAGGGTTAGAGACCCAGTACTTC. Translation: CSARDPTGLETQYF.

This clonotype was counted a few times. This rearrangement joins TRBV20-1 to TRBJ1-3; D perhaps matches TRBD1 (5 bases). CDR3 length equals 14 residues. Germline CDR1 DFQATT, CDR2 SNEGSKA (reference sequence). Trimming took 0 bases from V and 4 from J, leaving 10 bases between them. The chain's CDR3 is CSARDLPGGNTIYF. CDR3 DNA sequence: TGCAGTGCTAGAGATCTTCCAGGGGGAAACACCATATATTTT.

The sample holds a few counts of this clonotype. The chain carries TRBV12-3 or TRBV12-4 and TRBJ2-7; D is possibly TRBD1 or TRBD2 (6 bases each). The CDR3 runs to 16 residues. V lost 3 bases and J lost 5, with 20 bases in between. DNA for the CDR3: TGTGCCAGCAGTTTGCGTCGGGGGCGGATTGTAAACGAGCAGTACTTC. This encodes CASSLRRGRIVNEQYF.

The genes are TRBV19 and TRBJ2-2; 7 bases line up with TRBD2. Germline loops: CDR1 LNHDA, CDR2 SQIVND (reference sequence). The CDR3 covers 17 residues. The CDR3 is CGTSPGLRLGNTGELFF. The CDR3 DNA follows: TGTGGGACTTCGCCGGGACTAAGATTAGGCAACACCGGGGAGCTGTTTTTT.

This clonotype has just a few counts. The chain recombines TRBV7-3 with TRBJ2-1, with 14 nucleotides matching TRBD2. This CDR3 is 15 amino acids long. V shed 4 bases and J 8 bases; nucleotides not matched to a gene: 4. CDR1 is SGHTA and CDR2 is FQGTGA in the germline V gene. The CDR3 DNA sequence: TGTGCCAGCAGCTCCCAGGGACTAGCGGGAGATGAGCAGTTCTTC. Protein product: CASSSQGLAGDEQFF.

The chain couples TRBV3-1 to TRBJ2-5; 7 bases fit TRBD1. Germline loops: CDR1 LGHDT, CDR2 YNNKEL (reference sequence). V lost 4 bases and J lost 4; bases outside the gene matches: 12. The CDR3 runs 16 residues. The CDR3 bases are TGTGCCAGCAGCCCATCAACAGGGGCTTTGGGAGAGACCCAGTACTTC. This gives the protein CASSPSTGALGETQYF.